One and the same sample provided the 21 T cell receptor beta chains below, sequenced in a study of blood T cell repertoires in COVID-19 (dated by TCRdb to 2018 to 2020). Libraries were constructed by the immunoSEQ multiplex PCR assay. As stored in TCRdb, this immuneACCESS dataset retains in-frame rearrangements with V and J assigned. A fraction of the clones does not appear; measured against another copy, unresolved V genes explain less than half of the discrepancy, and the remainder lacks a known reason. The sample contains around 200,000 clones, roughly 84% of them found a single time. The leading ten clones occupy around 3.5% of the sample. Sequencing was performed on PBMCs or T cells enriched from blood (not recorded which). The receptors derive from a woman aged 25-40 years who had recovered from COVID-19.

This clone occurred a few times. Other nucleotide sequences from this sample produce the same CDR3. The rearrangement uses TRBV12-5 and TRBJ1-1; maybe TRBD1 (6 bases). The germline V gene has CDR1 LGHNT and CDR2 FRNRAP. V lost 1 base, J lost 5 bases, and 8 bases lay in between. The CDR3 is 13 residues long. CDR3 bases: TGTGCTAGTGGTTTGGAGGGGGGGACTGAAGCTTTCTTT. Translated, it gives CASGLEGGTEAFF.

This chain connects TRBV28 to TRBJ1-2; 9 bases match TRBD1. After removal of 7 bases from V and 4 bases from J, the junction contained 4 bases not matched to a gene. The CDR3 consists of 13 residues. Germline CDR1 reads MDHEN; CDR2 reads SYDVKM. Written as DNA, the CDR3 is TGTGCCAGCACTGGGACAGGGTTCTATGGCTACACCTTC. Protein: CASTGTGFYGYTF.

This chain joins TRBV30 and TRBJ1-3, with D tentatively TRBD1 (6 bases). From germline, CDR1 is GTSNPN and CDR2 SVGIG (reference sequence). Trimming left V 0 bases short and J 2 bases short, with 8 bases between. The CDR3 has 14 amino acids. Here the CDR3 reads CAWSVRGTGNTIYF. CDR3 bases: TGTGCCTGGAGTGTGAGGGGGACTGGAAACACCATATATTTT.

This rearrangement joins TRBV28 to TRBJ1-2; a weak D match, TRBD1 (6 bases). CDR1 and CDR2 (germline): MDHEN, SYDVKM. Trimming shortened V by 6 bases and J by 8 bases, and 22 bases separated the two germline ends. This CDR3 is 15 amino acids long. Written as DNA, the CDR3 is TGTGCCAGCAGAGCCTCAGGGGCCCAGTCAAGGGGCTACACCTTC. Amino acids: CASRASGAQSRGYTF.

This chain connects TRBV3-1 (or the pseudogene TRBV3-2) to TRBJ1-2; 7 bases match TRBD1. Germline CDR1 is LGHDT and CDR2 is YNNKEL (reference sequence). This CDR3 is built from 15 residues. V lost 1 base to trimming and J lost 4 bases; unmatched junction nucleotides: 6. CDR3 amino acids: CASSQVAQGSYGYTF. As DNA, the CDR3 is TGTGCCAGCAGCCAAGTCGCACAGGGGTCCTATGGCTACACCTTC.

This sequence joins TRBV3-1 (or the pseudogene TRBV3-2) and TRBJ1-1; perhaps TRBD1 as D (5 bases). The CDR3 spans 13 residues. V was cut by 4 bases and J by 4 bases, with 10 bases left in between. Germline lookup yields CDR1 LGHDT and CDR2 YNNKEL (reference sequence). CDR3 sequence (DNA): TGTGCCAGCAGCCCCTGGAGGGGCACTGAAGCTTTCTTT. This sequence encodes CASSPWRGTEAFF.

The chain links TRBV6-5 to TRBJ1-5, with D possibly being TRBD1 (6 bases). The germline gives CDR1 MNHEY, CDR2 SVGAGI. This CDR3 region has 15 residues. V lost 6 bases and J lost 7, with 19 bases in between. The CDR3 sequence: CASRQRQAGGQPQHF. CDR3 sequence (DNA): TGTGCCAGCAGACAAAGACAGGCGGGGGGGCAGCCCCAGCATTTT.

This clone was counted between two and nine times. The rearrangement joins TRBV28 to TRBJ1-2; TRBD1 aligns across 8 bases. J lost 6 bases, V lost 2 bases, and 5 bases had no gene match. The CDR3 totals 14 residues. Germline V lookup: CDR1 MDHEN, CDR2 SYDVKM. CDR3 sequence reads: CASSLPKTGDGYTF. The CDR3 nucleotides read TGTGCCAGCAGTTTACCCAAGACAGGGGATGGCTACACCTTC.

The genes are TRBV24-1 and TRBJ2-3; TRBD1 is a possible D gene (6 bases). Trimming shortened V by 4 bases and J by 6 bases, and 16 bases separated the two germline ends. This CDR3 contains 15 residues. CDR1 is KGHDR, CDR2 SFDVKD, per germline. The CDR3 spells CATSEPDRAMDTQYF. The CDR3, as DNA: TGTGCCACCAGTGAGCCGGACAGAGCGATGGATACGCAGTATTTT.

CDR3 region: CASSLDARGTGLNEKLFF. CDR3 nucleotide sequence: TGCGCCAGCAGCTTGGATGCCAGGGGAACAGGACTTAATGAAAAACTGTTTTTT. This rearrangement joins TRBV5-1 to TRBJ1-4; weak D call: TRBD1 (6 bases). The CDR3 runs 18 residues. Trimming removed 0 bases at V and 4 bases at J, with 19 bases between. Germline CDR1 and CDR2: SGHRS and YFSETQ.

This CDR3 reads CAWIETGHNSPLHF. The CDR3 bases are TGTGCCTGGATCGAGACAGGCCATAATTCACCCCTCCACTTT. V is TRBV30 and J is TRBJ1-6, with D perhaps matching TRBD1 (6 bases). V shed 4 bases and J shed 5 bases, with 12 bases lying between them. CDR3 length equals 14 residues. Germline V CDR1 and CDR2: GTSNPN, SVGIG (reference sequence).

The gene calls are TRBV7-3 and TRBJ2-1; the D gene is possibly TRBD2 (6 bases). The germline V and J ends were trimmed by 0 bases and 4 bases, with 13 bases remaining between them. There are 16 residues in the CDR3. Per germline, CDR1 SGHTA and CDR2 FQGTGA. CDR3: CASSLTVHGGYNEQFF. CDR3 nucleotide sequence: TGTGCCAGCAGCTTAACGGTGCACGGGGGTTACAATGAGCAGTTCTTC.

This clone was detected once. The chain carries TRBV6-5 and TRBJ2-2, with TRBD2 as a possible D gene (6 bases). Germline V gene sequence: CDR1 MNHEY, CDR2 SVGAGI. The CDR3 has 15 residues. Trimming removed 4 bases from V and 7 bases from J, with 16 bases in between. The CDR3 region is CASSLGGGGIGELFF. The CDR3 DNA reads as TGTGCCAGCAGTTTAGGTGGTGGGGGGATCGGGGAGCTGTTTTTT.

J is TRBJ2-2 and V is TRBV7-9; 7 bases line up with TRBD1. The V gene end was trimmed by 3 bases and the J gene end by 4 bases; junction bases not matched to a gene: 5. Germline CDR1 and CDR2: SEHNR and FQNEAQ (reference sequence). CDR3 size: 15 residues. The CDR3 nucleotides are TGTGCCAGCAGCTTTAGACAGGGCACCACCGGGGAGCTGTTTTTT. Its translation: CASSFRQGTTGELFF.

J is TRBJ2-7 and V is TRBV18; 8 nucleotides agree with TRBD2. The germline V gene has CDR1 KGHSH and CDR2 LQKENI. This CDR3 contains 14 residues. V shed 5 bases and J 7 bases; nucleotides not matched to a gene: 10. The CDR3 DNA reads TGTGCCAGCTCATCCTCCGGGACTAGGGAAGAGCAGTACTTC. Amino acids: CASSSSGTREEQYF.

The chain combines TRBV28 with TRBJ2-1; 11 bases are a match to TRBD1. The V gene's germline CDR1 is MDHEN and CDR2 SYDVKM. The junction had 10 bases not matched to a gene; V was cut back by 6 bases and J by 15 bases. The CDR3 is made up of 13 amino acids. CDR3 residues: CASSTPTGTGGFF. In DNA form, the CDR3 reads TGTGCCAGCAGCACACCAACCGGGACAGGGGGGTTCTTC. Drawing the rest from reference TRBV28 and TRBJ2-1, the complete variable domain is DVKVTQSSRYLVKRTGEKVFLECVQDMDHENMFWYRQDPGLGLRLIYFSYDVKMKEKGDIPEGYSVSREKKERFSLILESASTNQTSMYLCASSTPTGTGGFFGPGTRLTVL.

This clone has only a few counts. The chain is built from TRBV30 and TRBJ2-1; 7 nucleotides align to TRBD2. This CDR3 has 12 amino acids. Germline CDR1 GTSNPN, CDR2 SVGIG (reference sequence). Trimming at V came to 3 bases and at J to 8 bases, leaving 4 bases not matched to a gene. The CDR3 region has the DNA TGTGCCTGGAGCCCCGGGGGGTATGAGCAGTTCTTC. Translating gives CAWSPGGYEQFF.

The chain is built from TRBV28 and TRBJ2-6; D not resolved. In germline, CDR1 is MDHEN, CDR2 SYDVKM. The CDR3 is 12 amino acids. V lost 7 bases and J 4 bases, leaving 5 bases between the germline ends. The chain's CDR3 is CASMEGANVLTF. For the CDR3, the DNA is TGTGCCAGCATGGAGGGGGCCAACGTCCTGACTTTC. The variable domain in full, completed from reference TRBV28 and TRBJ2-6, reads DVKVTQSSRYLVKRTGEKVFLECVQDMDHENMFWYRQDPGLGLRLIYFSYDVKMKEKGDIPEGYSVSREKKERFSLILESASTNQTSMYLCASMEGANVLTFGAGSRLTVL.

The V call is TRBV7-9, the J call TRBJ1-5, with TRBD1 identical over 7 bases. Germline V lookup: CDR1 SEHNR, CDR2 FQNEAQ (reference sequence). Trimming at V came to 0 bases and at J to 1 base, leaving 12 bases not matched to a gene. This CDR3 contains 19 residues. The CDR3 spells CASSLADRLAPWSNQPQHF. CDR3 DNA sequence: TGTGCCAGCAGCTTAGCGGACAGGTTGGCCCCTTGGAGCAATCAGCCCCAGCATTTT. Using reference TRBV7-9 and TRBJ1-5 for the parts outside the CDR3, the full variable domain is DTGVSQNPRHKITKRGQNVTFRCDPISEHNRLYWYRQTLGQGPEFLTYFQNEAQLEKSRLLSDRFSAERPKGSFSTLEIQRTEQGDSAMYLCASSLADRLAPWSNQPQHFGDGTRLSIL.

Here the CDR3 reads CATSDLLAGGPGELFF. CDR3 in DNA: TGTGCCACCAGTGATTTACTAGCGGGAGGGCCCGGGGAGCTGTTTTTT. The rearrangement uses TRBV24-1 and TRBJ2-2; 13 bases map to TRBD2. CDR3 size: 16 residues. Germline V gives CDR1 KGHDR, CDR2 SFDVKD. V shed 1 base and J 6 bases; nucleotides not matched to a gene: 1.

This clone was found many times. Other DNA sequences in the same sample also yield this CDR3. The chain joins TRBV2 to TRBJ2-2, with D uncertain. The V end lost 3 bases, the J end lost 2 bases, and 7 bases lay between the germline ends. Germline V gene lookup returns CDR1 SNHLY and CDR2 FYNNEI. CDR3 size: 14 residues. CDR3 amino acids: CASSETRNTGELFF. CDR3 sequence (DNA): TGTGCCAGCAGTGAGACACGAAACACCGGGGAGCTGTTTTTT.